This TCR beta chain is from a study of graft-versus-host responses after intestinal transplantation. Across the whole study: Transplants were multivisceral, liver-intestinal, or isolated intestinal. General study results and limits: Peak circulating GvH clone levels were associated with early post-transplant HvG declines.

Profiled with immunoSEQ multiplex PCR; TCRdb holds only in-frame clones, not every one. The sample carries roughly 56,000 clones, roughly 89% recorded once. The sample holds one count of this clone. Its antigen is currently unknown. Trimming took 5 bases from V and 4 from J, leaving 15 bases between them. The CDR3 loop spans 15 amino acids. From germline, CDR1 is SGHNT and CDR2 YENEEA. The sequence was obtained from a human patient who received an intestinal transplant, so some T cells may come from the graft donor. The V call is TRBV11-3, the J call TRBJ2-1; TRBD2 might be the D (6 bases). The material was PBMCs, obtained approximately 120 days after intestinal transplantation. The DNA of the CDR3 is TGTGCCAGCAGCCCGGGACTCGTTCTATACAATGAGCAGTTCTTC. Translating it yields CASSPGLVLYNEQFF.